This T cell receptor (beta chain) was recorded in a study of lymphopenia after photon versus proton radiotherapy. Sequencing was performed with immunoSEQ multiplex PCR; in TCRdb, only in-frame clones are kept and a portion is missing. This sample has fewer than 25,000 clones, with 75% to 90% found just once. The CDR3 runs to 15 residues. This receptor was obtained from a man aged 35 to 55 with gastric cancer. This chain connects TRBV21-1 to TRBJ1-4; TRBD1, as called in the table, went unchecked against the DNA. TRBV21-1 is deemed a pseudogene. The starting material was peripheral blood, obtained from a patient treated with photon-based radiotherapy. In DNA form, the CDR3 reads TGTGCCAGCAGCAAGTGGGGACAGGGCGGTGAAAAACTGTTTTTT. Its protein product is CASSKWGQGGEKLFF.